The clone carrying this T cell receptor (beta chain) was seen only a few times. This entry comes from a study of beta chain features in type 1 diabetes. CDR3 size: 13 residues. Germline lookup yields CDR1 SGHRS and CDR2 YFSETQ. V was pared by 2 bases and J by 2 bases, with 7 bases between. The entirety of the isolated RNA underwent reverse transcription, so expressed TCRB transcripts were sequenced. Produced via immunoSEQ multiplex PCR; TCRdb's table is partial and in-frame only. This table has roughly 500,000 clones, 30% appearing once. The source is a man aged 18-30 years in good health. Specimen: naive CD4+ T cells from blood. The chain carries TRBV5-1 and TRBJ1-2; D is ambiguous. DNA for the CDR3: TGCGCCAGCAGCTTTGACATAAACTATGGCTACACCTTC. This encodes CASSFDINYGYTF.